This TCR beta chain originates from a study of blood T cell repertoires in COVID-19. The wider study: Material from acute and convalescent COVID-19 was sourced from the United States, Italy and Spain. T cells, B-cell-depleted T cells, or PBMCs supplied cDNA or gDNA.

Original processing notes: How many nucleated cells were present was estimated from reference gene primer amplification. TCRdb's table, derived via immunoSEQ multiplex PCR, lists solely in-frame clones and lacks some. V and J calls and clone size come straight from that table; D and trimming were deduced from the DNA. The table includes about 200,000 clones, about nine tenths detected once. Looked up from germline, CDR1 is SEHNR and CDR2 is FQNEAQ (reference sequence). CDR3 length: 13 residues. Deletions cut 3 bases from V and 1 base from J, with 6 bases between. The material sequenced was peripheral blood. The chain is built from TRBV7-9 and TRBJ1-1; D not certain. This clonotype was obtained from a man in his fifties or sixties with acute or convalescent COVID-19. CDR3: CASSFDSNTEAFF. The CDR3, as DNA: TGTGCCAGCAGCTTTGACTCGAACACTGAAGCTTTCTTT.